This T cell receptor (beta chain) was recorded in a study of shared clonotypes between healthy human individuals. As for the study in general: Donors had three CD4 naive, three CD4 memory, two CD8 naive and one CD8 memory plate apiece.

Every contributor of samples was a Caucasian grown-up residing in Nashville, Tennessee. CDR3 length: 15 residues. V lost 1 base, J lost 6 bases, and 15 bases lay in between. The germline CDR1 and CDR2 sequences are SEHNR and FQNEAQ (reference sequence). A note on this clone: This specimen includes other DNA sequences encoding the same CDR3.

In the original processing: ImmunoSEQ supplied junction-only sequences lacking quality scores, so filtering was different. Assay used: immunoSEQ multiplex PCR; TCRdb lists only in-frame clones, some missing. For V, J and clone size, that table is used; D and trimming come from the DNA. This table holds a few million clones, 85% to 95% found once. The material sequenced was naive CD4+ T cells from PBMCs. Noted subset: CD45RA+ positively selected. The sequence was collected from a young man in good health. Some clones in this sample may be carry-over from other donors' samples. This chain uses TRBV7-9 with TRBJ1-2; tentative D call: TRBD1 (5 bases). CDR3 DNA sequence: TGTGCCAGCAGCTTAGTCCCCGGGGCAGGCGATGGCTACACCTTC. This gives the protein CASSLVPGAGDGYTF.